This entry lists 3 T cell receptor beta chains sequenced from one sample in a study of breast tumors, draining lymph nodes, adjacent tissues. Each CDR3 protein gets one entry after TCRdb re-called the multiplex PCR reads with MiXCR. The data contain tens of thousands of distinct CDR3 sequences, under 25% of them singletons. The lymph nodes were axillary draining lymph nodes from breast cancer patients. The material sequenced was axillary lymph node tissue. The receptors stem from a female donor with breast cancer. Some clones in this sample may be carry-over from other donors' samples.

This clonotype was observed at least ten times. This rearrangement joins TRBV27 to TRBJ2-7; 8 nucleotides agree with TRBD2. CDR1 is MNHEY and CDR2 is SMNVEV in the germline V gene (reference sequence). The V segment lost 5 bases and the J segment 3 bases; nucleotides outside the gene matches: 3. The CDR3 has 13 residues. The CDR3 bases are TGTGCCAGCAGTGTCGGGACTAGCTACGAGCAGTACTTC. Amino acids: CASSVGTSYEQYF.

This clonotype appeared many times. The CDR3, as DNA: TGTGCCAGCCGGACAGGTCGTGGCTACACCTTC. This codes for CASRTGRGYTF. This chain joins TRBV19 and TRBJ1-2; 7 bases align to TRBD1. CDR3 size: 11 residues. The junction had 5 bases not matched to a gene; V was cut back by 9 bases and J by 7 bases. Germline values: CDR1 LNHDA, CDR2 SQIVND (reference sequence).

This clonotype has a count of ten or more. This chain connects TRBV20-1 to TRBJ2-7, with 11 bases lining up with TRBD2. The CDR3 runs to 15 residues. J gave up 2 bases and V 4 bases, and 7 bases lay outside the gene matches. Germline V gene sequence: CDR1 DFQATT, CDR2 SNEGSKA (reference sequence). The CDR3 nucleotides read TGCAGTGCTAAGCTCATAGCGGGAGGGGCCTACGAGCAGTACTTC. It is translated as CSAKLIAGGAYEQYF.